This TCR beta chain was identified in a study of T-cell memory formation after mild COVID-19. With respect to this clonotype: What it binds is unknown.

The CDR3 has 17 amino acids. Germline V gives CDR1 LGHNA, CDR2 YNFKEQ. The trim removed 0 bases at V and 5 bases at J, leaving 9 bases unmatched. One entry per CDR3 protein results from TCRdb running MiXCR on the 5' RACE reads. The repertoire holds 550,000 to 600,000 distinct CDR3 sequences, with 15% to 20% as singletons. Study-wide results and limits: Day 37-peaking second-wave clones had unconfirmed SARS-CoV-2 specificity. Pre-infection memory already had some responding clones, implying cross-reactive memory joined. A balance of CD4 and CD8 characterized clones contracting day 15 to 85, whereas later expanders leaned CD4+.

This chain connects TRBV4-2 to TRBJ2-3, with 9 nucleotides matching TRBD2. The sequenced sample consisted of PBMCs or a T cell subset sorted from them (not recorded which). This TCR was sampled from an adult woman who had mild COVID-19 (a few samples of this study predate the infection). Cell type and time point are not known. The CDR3 DNA sequence: TGTGCCAGCAGCCAAGATCGGGCTAGCGGGACAATAGATACGCAGTATTTT. Residues: CASSQDRASGTIDTQYF.